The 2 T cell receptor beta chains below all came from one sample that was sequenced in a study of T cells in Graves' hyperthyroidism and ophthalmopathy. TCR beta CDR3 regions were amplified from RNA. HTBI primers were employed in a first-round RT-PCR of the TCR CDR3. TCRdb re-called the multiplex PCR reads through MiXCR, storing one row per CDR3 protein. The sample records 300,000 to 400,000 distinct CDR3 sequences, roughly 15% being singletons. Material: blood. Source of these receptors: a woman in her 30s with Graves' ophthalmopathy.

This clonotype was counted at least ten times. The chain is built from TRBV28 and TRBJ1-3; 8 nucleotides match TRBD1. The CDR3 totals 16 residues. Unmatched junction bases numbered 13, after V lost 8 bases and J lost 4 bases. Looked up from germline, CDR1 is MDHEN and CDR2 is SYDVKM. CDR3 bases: TGTGCCAGCGGCTCCCACAGACAGGGGCGCGGAAACACCATATATTTT. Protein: CASGSHRQGRGNTIYF. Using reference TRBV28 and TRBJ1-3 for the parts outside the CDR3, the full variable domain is DVKVTQSSRYLVKRTGEKVFLECVQDMDHENMFWYRQDPGLGLRLIYFSYDVKMKEKGDIPEGYSVSREKKERFSLILESASTNQTSMYLCASGSHRQGRGNTIYFGEGSWLTVV.

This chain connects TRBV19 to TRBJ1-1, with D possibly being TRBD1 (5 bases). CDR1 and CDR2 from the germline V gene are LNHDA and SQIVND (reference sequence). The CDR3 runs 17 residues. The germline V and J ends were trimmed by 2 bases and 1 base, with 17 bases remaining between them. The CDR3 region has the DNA TGTGCCAGTAGTATATTTTTGGTTTGGGGGGAGAACACTGAAGCTTTCTTT. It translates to CASSIFLVWGENTEAFF.